The rows below give T cell receptor beta chains drawn from one sample of a study of brain T cells in children with intractable seizures. Sequencing was performed with immunoSEQ multiplex PCR; in TCRdb, only in-frame clones are kept and a portion is missing. Here the sample spans 340,000 or so clones, over 90% being singletons. Source: peripheral blood, taken about 5 months after surgery. The receptors here all came from a boy less than two years old with tuberous sclerosis and intractable seizures. Both conserved end residues are part of each CDR3. A D gene is named only where the DNA matches it firmly. Clone size is shown for a subset of rows, as once, few, many or a class of expanded clone.

once,.,TRBV6-5,TRBJ2-1,CASSYSPGPYNEQFF,TGTGCCAGCAGTTACTCGCCGGGGCCCTACAATGAGCAGTTCTTC
once,.,TRBV19,TRBJ1-6,CASRGGSSPLHF,TGCGCTTCCCGGGGGGGGAGTTCACCCCTCCACTTT
.,.,TRBV14,TRBJ2-1,CASSQRTLWSEGEQFF,TGTGCCAGCAGCCAAAGGACCCTTTGGTCCGAGGGTGAGCAGTTCTTC
.,.,TRBV2,TRBJ2-7,CASSSSRSLAEQYF,TGTGCCAGCAGCTCGTCGAGGAGTCTCGCGGAGCAGTACTTC
.,.,TRBV9,TRBJ2-1,CASSVGTNNEQFF,TGTGCCAGCAGCGTAGGCACCAACAATGAGCAGTTCTTC
.,.,TRBV14,TRBJ1-2,CASSQYGPYGYTF,TGTGCCAGCAGCCAGTACGGGCCCTATGGCTACACCTTC
.,TRBD1,TRBV19,TRBJ2-7,CASAPGQGDYEQYF,TGTGCCAGCGCCCCGGGACAGGGGGACTACGAGCAGTACTTC
.,.,TRBV30,TRBJ1-1,CAWRARLVSQMNTEAFF,TGTGCCTGGAGAGCGCGTCTTGTCAGTCAAATGAACACTGAAGCTTTCTTT
.,TRBD2,TRBV18,TRBJ2-5,CASSPNGLAGVETQYF,TGTGCCAGCTCACCGAATGGACTAGCGGGAGTTGAGACCCAGTACTTC
.,TRBD1,TRBV9,TRBJ1-6,CASSVDQGASNSPLHF,TGTGCCAGCAGCGTAGATCAGGGGGCATCGAATTCACCCCTCCACTTT
.,.,TRBV24-1,TRBJ2-1,CATSEETRDEQFF,TGTGCCACCAGTGAGGAAACTAGGGATGAGCAGTTCTTC
once,TRBD2,TRBV18,TRBJ2-4,CASSPGRGGAKNIQYF,TGTGCCAGCTCACCCGGGCGGGGGGGCGCCAAAAACATTCAGTACTTC
.,.,TRBV27,TRBJ2-3,CASSWGAKTSSTDTQYF,TGTGCCAGCAGTTGGGGGGCGAAGACCTCTAGCACAGATACGCAGTATTTT
.,.,TRBV7-9,TRBJ1-5,CASSLEGTGRGEPQHF,TGTGCCAGCAGCTTAGAGGGGACCGGCCGGGGGGAGCCCCAGCATTTT
.,.,TRBV29-1,TRBJ1-2,CSVNSGTHLGYTF,TGCAGCGTTAATTCCGGGACGCATCTTGGCTACACCTTC
.,.,TRBV6-5,TRBJ2-3,CASSFQDTQYF,TGTGCCAGCAGTTTTCAGGATACGCAGTATTTT
.,.,TRBV6-5,TRBJ2-3,CASKGTPRGTDTQYF,TGTGCCAGCAAAGGGACTCCCCGGGGGACAGATACGCAGTATTTT
once,TRBD2,TRBV5-4,TRBJ2-3,CASSRGLADPSTDTQYF,TGTGCCAGCAGCCGGGGACTAGCGGATCCTAGCACAGATACGCAGTATTTT